This TCR beta chain comes out of a study of blood T cell repertoires in COVID-19. Study-wide context: Samples of COVID-19 (acute and convalescent) were obtained from the United States, Italy and Spain.

Sequencing was performed with immunoSEQ multiplex PCR; in TCRdb, only in-frame clones are kept and a portion is missing. The table records hundreds of thousands of clones, 70% to 85% of them present only once. The V gene's germline CDR1 is SGHAT and CDR2 FQNNGV. Trimming removed 5 bases from V and 0 bases from J, with 7 bases in between. The CDR3 is 13 residues long. This sequence joins TRBV11-2 and TRBJ1-1; no clear D gene. The specimen was peripheral blood. The clonotype was recovered from a woman aged 40 to 55 with active or convalescent COVID-19. CDR3 in DNA: TGTGCCAGCAGCCCGGGGTTGAACACTGAAGCTTTCTTT. Translated, it gives CASSPGLNTEAFF. Variable domain in full (rest from reference TRBV11-2 and TRBJ1-1): EAGVAQSPRYKIIEKRQSVAFWCNPISGHATLYWYQQILGQGPKLLIQFQNNGVVDDSQLPKDRFSAERLKGVDSTLKIQPAKLEDSAVYLCASSPGLNTEAFFGQGTRLTVV.